The entry below gives a single TCR beta chain sequence along with its context. Its antigen is undetermined. A J-beta primer mix and a sample-barcoded 5' primer were used in a second PCR of roughly 7 to 12 cycles. TCRdb itself ran the 5' RACE reads through MiXCR, one entry per CDR3 protein. The table includes around 690,000 distinct CDR3 sequences, 58% detected once. This entry is derived from a study of blood T cells in healthy people across ages. Study-level points and caveats: Diversity estimates drawn from one million T cells were deemed underestimates.

Trimming pared 6 bases from V and 0 bases from J, leaving 18 bases between. This CDR3 comprises 16 residues. This chain connects TRBV12-3 or TRBV12-4 to TRBJ2-7, with D perhaps TRBD1 (6 bases). The origin of this receptor is a man aged 60 to 75 in good health. The source material was blood. The DNA for the CDR3 is TGTGCCAGCAGCCCGATGAGGACAGCCCGCTCCTACGAGCAGTACTTC. Its translation: CASSPMRTARSYEQYF.